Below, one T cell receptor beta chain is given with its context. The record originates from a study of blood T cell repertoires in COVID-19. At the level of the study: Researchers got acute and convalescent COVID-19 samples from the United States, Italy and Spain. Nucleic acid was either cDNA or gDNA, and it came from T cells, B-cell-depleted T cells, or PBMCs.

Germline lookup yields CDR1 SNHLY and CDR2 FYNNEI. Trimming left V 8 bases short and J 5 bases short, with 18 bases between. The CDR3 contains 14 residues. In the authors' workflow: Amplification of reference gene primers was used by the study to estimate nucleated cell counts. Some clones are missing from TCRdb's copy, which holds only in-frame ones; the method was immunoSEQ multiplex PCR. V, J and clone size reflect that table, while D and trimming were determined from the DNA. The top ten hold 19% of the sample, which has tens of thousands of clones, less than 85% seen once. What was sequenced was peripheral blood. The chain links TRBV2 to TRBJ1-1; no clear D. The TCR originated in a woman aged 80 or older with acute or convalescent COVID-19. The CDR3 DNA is TGTGCCAGCCGAGGCAATTCCCATGGGACTGAAGCTTTCTTT. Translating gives CASRGNSHGTEAFF.